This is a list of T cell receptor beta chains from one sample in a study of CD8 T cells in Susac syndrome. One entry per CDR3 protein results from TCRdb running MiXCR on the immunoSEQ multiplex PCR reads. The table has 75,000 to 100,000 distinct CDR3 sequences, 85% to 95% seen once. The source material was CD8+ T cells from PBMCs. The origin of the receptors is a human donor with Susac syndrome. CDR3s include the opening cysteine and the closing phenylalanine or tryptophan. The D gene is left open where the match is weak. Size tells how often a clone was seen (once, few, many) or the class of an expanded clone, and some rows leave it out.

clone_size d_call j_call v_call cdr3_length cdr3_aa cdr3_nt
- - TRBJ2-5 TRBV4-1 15 CASSQGYDSGETQYF TGCGCCAGCAGCCAAGGATACGACAGCGGGGAGACCCAGTACTTC
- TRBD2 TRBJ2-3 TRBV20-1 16 CSATPSSGRTTDTQYF TGCAGTGCTACCCCCTCTAGCGGGAGGACCACAGATACGCAGTATTTT
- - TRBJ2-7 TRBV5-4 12 CASSPQSGEQYF TGTGCCAGCAGCCCTCAGTCAGGGGAGCAGTACTTC
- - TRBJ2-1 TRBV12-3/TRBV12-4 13 CASSLEGRNEQFF TGTGCCAGCAGTTTAGAGGGTCGCAATGAGCAGTTCTTC
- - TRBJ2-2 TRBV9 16 CASSVEGGVNTGELFF TGTGCCAGCAGCGTAGAAGGGGGAGTGAACACCGGGGAGCTGTTTTTT
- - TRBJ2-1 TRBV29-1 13 CSGDLPSYNEQFF TGCAGCGGGGACTTACCCTCCTACAATGAGCAGTTCTTC
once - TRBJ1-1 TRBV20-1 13 CSALGTPNTEAFF TGCAGTGCTCTCGGGACACCGAACACTGAAGCTTTCTTT
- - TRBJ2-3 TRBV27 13 CASSRFTTDTQYF TGTGCCAGCAGTCGGTTTACCACAGATACGCAGTATTTT
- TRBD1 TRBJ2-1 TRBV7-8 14 CASSLTGNGNEQFF TGTGCCAGCAGCTTGACAGGGAACGGCAATGAGCAGTTCTTC
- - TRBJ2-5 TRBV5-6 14 CASSWRFSEETQYF TGTGCCAGCAGCTGGAGGTTCTCGGAAGAGACCCAGTACTTC
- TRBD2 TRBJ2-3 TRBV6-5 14 CASSYSLAGDTQYF TGTGCCAGCAGTTATTCGCTAGCGGGAGATACGCAGTATTTT
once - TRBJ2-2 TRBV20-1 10 CSARAGELFF TGCAGTGCTAGAGCCGGGGAGCTGTTTTTT
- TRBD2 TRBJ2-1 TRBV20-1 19 CSARVGLAGVSSSYNEQFF TGCAGTGCTAGAGTCGGACTAGCGGGAGTTTCCAGCTCCTACAATGAGCAGTTCTTC
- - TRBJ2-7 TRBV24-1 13 CATSSPGLTGQYF TGTGCCACCAGCTCTCCGGGACTCACCGGGCAGTACTTC
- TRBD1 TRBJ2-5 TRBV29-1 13 CSALQGARETQYF TGCAGCGCTTTACAGGGGGCGAGAGAGACCCAGTACTTC
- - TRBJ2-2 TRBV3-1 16 CASSQDSTTITGELFF TGTGCCAGCAGCCAAGATTCGACTACCATCACCGGGGAGCTGTTTTTT
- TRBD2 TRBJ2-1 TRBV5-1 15 CASSSGAGGGHEQFF TGCGCCAGCAGCTCGGGAGCGGGAGGGGGACATGAGCAGTTCTTC
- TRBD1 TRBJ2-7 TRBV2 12 CATRDSSYEQYF TGTGCCACCCGGGACAGCTCCTACGAGCAGTACTTC